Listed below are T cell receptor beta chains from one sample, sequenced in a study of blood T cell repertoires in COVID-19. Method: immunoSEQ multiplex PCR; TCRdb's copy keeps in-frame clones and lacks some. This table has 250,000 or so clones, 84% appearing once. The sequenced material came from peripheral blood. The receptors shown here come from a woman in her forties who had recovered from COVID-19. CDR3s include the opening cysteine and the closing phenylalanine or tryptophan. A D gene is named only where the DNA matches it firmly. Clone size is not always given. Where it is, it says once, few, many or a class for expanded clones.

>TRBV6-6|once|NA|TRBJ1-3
TGTGCCAGCAGTTACTCGGGGAGGGGATCAGGAAACACCATATATTTT
CASSYSGRGSGNTIYF
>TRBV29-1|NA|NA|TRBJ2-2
TGCAGCGTTCTACCTAACACCGGGGAGCTGTTTTTT
CSVLPNTGELFF
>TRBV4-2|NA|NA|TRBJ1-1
TGTGCCAGCAGCCAAGAGGGGGCCAGAAACACTGAAGCTTTCTTT
CASSQEGARNTEAFF
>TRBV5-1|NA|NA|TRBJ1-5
TGCGCCAGCAGCTTGCTTCAGGGGTCGGGTCGGGCCCAGCATTTT
CASSLLQGSGRAQHF
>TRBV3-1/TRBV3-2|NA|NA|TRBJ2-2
TGTGCCAGCAGCCAATACACCAACACCGGGGAGCTGTTTTTT
CASSQYTNTGELFF
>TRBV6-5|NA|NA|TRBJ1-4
TGTGCCAGCAGTTACGGGACACCTGCTACTAATGAAAAACTGTTTTTT
CASSYGTPATNEKLFF
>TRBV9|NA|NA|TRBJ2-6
TGTGCCAGCAGCGCTCGGACAGAAACCTTAGCTGGGGCCAACGTCCTGACTTTC
CASSARTETLAGANVLTF
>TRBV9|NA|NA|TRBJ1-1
TGTGCCAGCAGCGTAACCGGCGATCGGGGCACTGAAGCTTTCTTT
CASSVTGDRGTEAFF
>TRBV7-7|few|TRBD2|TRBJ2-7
TGTGCCAGCAGCCGCGCGGGGGAACTCGACGAGCAGTACTTC
CASSRAGELDEQYF
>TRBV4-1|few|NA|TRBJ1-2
TGCGCCAGCAGCGATCGATGGGAGATAAATGGCTACACCTTC
CASSDRWEINGYTF
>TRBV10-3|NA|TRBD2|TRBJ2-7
TGTGCCATCAGTGGTTCAGCGGGGGGGCTCAGCGAGCAGTACTTC
CAISGSAGGLSEQYF
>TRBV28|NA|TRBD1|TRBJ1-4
TGTGCCAGCAAGGACAGGGAGGGTGAAAAACTGTTTTTT
CASKDREGEKLFF
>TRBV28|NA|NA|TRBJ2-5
TGTGCCAGCAGTCGGGCACCGGGACAACAAGAGACCCAGTACTTC
CASSRAPGQQETQYF
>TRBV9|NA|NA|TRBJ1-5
TGTGCCAGCAGCCTAGGGCAGGGGTCTCAGCCCCAGCATTTT
CASSLGQGSQPQHF
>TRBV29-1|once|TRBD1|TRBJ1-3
TGCAGCGTTGAAGATCGGGTCGAGGGGGCTGGATCTGGAAACACCATATATTTT
CSVEDRVEGAGSGNTIYF
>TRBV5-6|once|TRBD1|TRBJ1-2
TGTGCCAGCAGCTTCGGACAGGGAGATGACTACACCTTC
CASSFGQGDDYTF
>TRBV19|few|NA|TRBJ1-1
TGTGCCAGTAGTAACAACATGAACACTGAAGCTTTCTTT
CASSNNMNTEAFF
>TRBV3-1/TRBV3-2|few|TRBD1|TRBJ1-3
TGTGCCAGCAGCCCGACAGGGGACGGAAACACCATATATTTT
CASSPTGDGNTIYF
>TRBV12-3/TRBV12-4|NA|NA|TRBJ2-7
TGTGCCAGCAGTTTCGGGCAGGGCGGGCAGTACTTC
CASSFGQGGQYF
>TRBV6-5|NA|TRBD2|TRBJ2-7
TGTGCCAGCAAGACGACTAGCGGGCCTTACGAGCAGTACTTC
CASKTTSGPYEQYF
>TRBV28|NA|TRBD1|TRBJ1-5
TGTGCCAGCAGTTTATCCGGACAGGGGGCAAGGCAGCCCCAGCATTTT
CASSLSGQGARQPQHF
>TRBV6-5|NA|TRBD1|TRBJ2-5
TGTGCCAGCGGGAGACAGGGGAAAGAGACCCAGTACTTC
CASGRQGKETQYF
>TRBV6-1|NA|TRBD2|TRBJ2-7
TGTGCCAGCAGTGAGGGCGGGGGGGCCTACGAGCAGTACTTC
CASSEGGGAYEQYF
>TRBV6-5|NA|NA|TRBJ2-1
TGTGCCAGCAGTTACTCGGGGCAGCCCCACTACAATGAGCAGTTCTTC
CASSYSGQPHYNEQFF
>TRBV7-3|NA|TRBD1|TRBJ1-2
TGTGCCAGCAGCTTAAAGGGGGACAGGTATTATGGCTACACCTTC
CASSLKGDRYYGYTF
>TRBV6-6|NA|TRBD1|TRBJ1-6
TGTGCCAGCAGTTCGACAGGGGTTGGTAATTCACCCCTCCACTTT
CASSSTGVGNSPLHF
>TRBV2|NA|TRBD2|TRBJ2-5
TGTGCCAGCAGTGCCGTTAGCGGGGGGATCCAAGAGACCCAGTACTTC
CASSAVSGGIQETQYF
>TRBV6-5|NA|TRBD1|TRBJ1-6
TGTGCCAGCACACCGTTGGGACAGGGGATTTCACCCCTCCACTTT
CASTPLGQGISPLHF
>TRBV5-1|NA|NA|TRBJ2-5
TGCGCCAGCAGCTCGGTTGGCGGGGAGACCCAGTACTTC
CASSSVGGETQYF
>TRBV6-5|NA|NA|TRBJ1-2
TGTGCCAGCAGTTACTCCGGACAGATAGGGGGCTACACCTTC
CASSYSGQIGGYTF
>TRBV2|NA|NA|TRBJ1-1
TGTGCCAGCGAGGTACACATGAACACTGAAGCTTTCTTT
CASEVHMNTEAFF
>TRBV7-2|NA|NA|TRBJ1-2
TGTGCCAGCAGCTTAGGTGGGAGCAGGCGCGACTATGGCTACACCTTC
CASSLGGSRRDYGYTF
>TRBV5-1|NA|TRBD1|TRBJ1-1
TGCGCCAGCAGCTTTGGACAGGGGGGAATGAACACTGAAGCTTTCTTT
CASSFGQGGMNTEAFF
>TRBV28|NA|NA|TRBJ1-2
TGTGCCAGCAGTTTGCGGGGGGGTGGCTACACCTTC
CASSLRGGGYTF
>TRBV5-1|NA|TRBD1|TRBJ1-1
TGCGCCAGCAGCCAAGGGACAGGGTTAGACACTGAAGCTTTCTTT
CASSQGTGLDTEAFF
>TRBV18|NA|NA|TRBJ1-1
TGTGCCAGCTCAACAGGGTCGCAGGGAGTACTAGGGTCTAAAGCTTTCTTT
CASSTGSQGVLGSKAFF
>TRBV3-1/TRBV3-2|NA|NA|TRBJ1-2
TGTGCCAGCAGCCAAATCGGGCAGGGCTACAACTATGGCTACACCTTC
CASSQIGQGYNYGYTF
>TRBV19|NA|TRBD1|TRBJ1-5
TGTGCCAGTAGGACAGGGGTAGGCAATCAGCCCCAGCATTTT
CASRTGVGNQPQHF
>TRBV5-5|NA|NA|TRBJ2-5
TGTGCCAGCAGCCCCTGGATGGGGCCGCGGGGTATCGAGACCCAGTACTTC
CASSPWMGPRGIETQYF
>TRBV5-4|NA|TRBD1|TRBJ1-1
TGTGCCAGCAGCTGGGGACAGGGGAACACTGAAGCTTTCTTT
CASSWGQGNTEAFF
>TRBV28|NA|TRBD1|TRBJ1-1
TGTGCCAGCAGTCCCGCCGACAGGGCGCTTGAAGCTTTCTTT
CASSPADRALEAFF